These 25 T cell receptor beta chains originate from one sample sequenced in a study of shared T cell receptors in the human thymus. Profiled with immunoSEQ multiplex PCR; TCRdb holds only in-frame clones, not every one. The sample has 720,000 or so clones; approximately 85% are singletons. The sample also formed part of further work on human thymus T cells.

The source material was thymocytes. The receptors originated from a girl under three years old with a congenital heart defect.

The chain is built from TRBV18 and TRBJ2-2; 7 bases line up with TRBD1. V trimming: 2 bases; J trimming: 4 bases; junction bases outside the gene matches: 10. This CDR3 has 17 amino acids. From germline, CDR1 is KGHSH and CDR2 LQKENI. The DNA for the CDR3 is TGTGCCAGCTCACCAGTATTTCGGGACAGATTCACCGGGGAGCTGTTTTTT. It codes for CASSPVFRDRFTGELFF.

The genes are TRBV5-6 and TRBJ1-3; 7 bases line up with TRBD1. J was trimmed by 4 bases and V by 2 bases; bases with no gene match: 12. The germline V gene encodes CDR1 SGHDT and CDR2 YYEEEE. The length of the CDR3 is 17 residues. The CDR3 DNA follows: TGTGCCAGCAGCTTACGGGAAGACAGGGAACCCGGAAACACCATATATTTT. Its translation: CASSLREDREPGNTIYF.

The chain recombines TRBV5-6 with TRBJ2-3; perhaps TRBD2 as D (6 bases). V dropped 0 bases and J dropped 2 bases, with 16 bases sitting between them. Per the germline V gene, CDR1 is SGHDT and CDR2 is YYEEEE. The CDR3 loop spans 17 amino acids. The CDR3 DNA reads TGTGCCAGCAGCTTGGGTCCTAGCGTACCGCTCACAGATACGCAGTATTTT. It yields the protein CASSLGPSVPLTDTQYF. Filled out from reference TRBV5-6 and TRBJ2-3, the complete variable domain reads DAGVTQSPTHLIKTRGQQVTLRCSPKSGHDTVSWYQQALGQGPQFIFQYYEEEERQRGNFPDRFSGHQFPNYSSELNVNALLLGDSALYLCASSLGPSVPLTDTQYFGPGTRLTVL.

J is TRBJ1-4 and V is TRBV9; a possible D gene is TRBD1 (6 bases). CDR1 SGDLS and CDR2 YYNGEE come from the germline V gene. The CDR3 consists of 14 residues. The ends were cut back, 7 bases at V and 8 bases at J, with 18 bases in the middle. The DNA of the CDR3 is TGTGCCAGCTCCCGAAGGGGGTTAGGAGAAAAACTGTTTTTT. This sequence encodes CASSRRGLGEKLFF.

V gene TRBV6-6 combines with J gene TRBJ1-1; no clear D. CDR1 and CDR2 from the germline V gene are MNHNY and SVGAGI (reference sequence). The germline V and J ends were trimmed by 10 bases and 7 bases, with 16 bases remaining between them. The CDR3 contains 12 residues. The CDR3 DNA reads TGTGCCACCTGGCGGGCCAACCTTGAAGCTTTCTTT. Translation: CATWRANLEAFF.

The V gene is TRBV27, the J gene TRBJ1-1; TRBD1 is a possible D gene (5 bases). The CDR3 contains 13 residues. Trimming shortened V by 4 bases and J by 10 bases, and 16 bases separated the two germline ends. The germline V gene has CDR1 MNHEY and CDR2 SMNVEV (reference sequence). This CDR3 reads CASSSFRQFLAFF. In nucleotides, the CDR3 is TGTGCCAGCAGTTCCTTTCGACAGTTCCTAGCTTTCTTT.

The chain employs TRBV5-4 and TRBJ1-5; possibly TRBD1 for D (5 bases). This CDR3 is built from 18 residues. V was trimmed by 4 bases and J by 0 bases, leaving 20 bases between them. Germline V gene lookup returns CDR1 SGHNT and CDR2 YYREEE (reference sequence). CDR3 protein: CASSDGPGGKNSNQPQHF. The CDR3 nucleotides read TGTGCCAGCAGCGACGGGCCGGGGGGGAAAAATAGCAATCAGCCCCAGCATTTT.

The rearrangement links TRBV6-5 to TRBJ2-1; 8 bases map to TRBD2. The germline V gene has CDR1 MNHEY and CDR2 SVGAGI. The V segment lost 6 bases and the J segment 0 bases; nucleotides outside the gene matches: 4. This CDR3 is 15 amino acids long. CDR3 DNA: TGTGCCAGCAGGTCCGGGACTAGCTCCTACAATGAGCAGTTCTTC. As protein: CASRSGTSSYNEQFF.

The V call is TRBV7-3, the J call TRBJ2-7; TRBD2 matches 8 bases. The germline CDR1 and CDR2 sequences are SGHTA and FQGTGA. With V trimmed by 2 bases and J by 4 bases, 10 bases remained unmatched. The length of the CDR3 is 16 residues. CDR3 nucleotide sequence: TGTGCCAGCAGCTTACGAACACAGCGGGGGACTTACGAGCAGTACTTC. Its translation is CASSLRTQRGTYEQYF. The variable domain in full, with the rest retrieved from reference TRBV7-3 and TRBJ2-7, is GAGVSQTPSNKVTEKGKYVELRCDPISGHTALYWYRQSLGQGPEFLIYFQGTGAADDSGLPNDRFFAVRPEGSVSTLKIQRTERGDSAVYLCASSLRTQRGTYEQYFGPGTRLTVT.

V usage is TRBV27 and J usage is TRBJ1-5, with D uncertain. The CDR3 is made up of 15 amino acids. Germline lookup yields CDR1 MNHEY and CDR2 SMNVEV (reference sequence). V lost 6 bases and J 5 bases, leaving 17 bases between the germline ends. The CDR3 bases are TGTGCCAGCAGCCAAGGTGAGGGAGATCATCAGCCCCAGCATTTT. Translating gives CASSQGEGDHQPQHF.

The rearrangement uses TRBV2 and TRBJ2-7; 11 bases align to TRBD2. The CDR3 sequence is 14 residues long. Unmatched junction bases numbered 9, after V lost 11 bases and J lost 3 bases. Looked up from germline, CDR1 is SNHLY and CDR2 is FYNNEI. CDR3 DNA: TGTGCCCGAACGAGACTAGCGGGGATCTACGAGCAGTACTTC. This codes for CARTRLAGIYEQYF.

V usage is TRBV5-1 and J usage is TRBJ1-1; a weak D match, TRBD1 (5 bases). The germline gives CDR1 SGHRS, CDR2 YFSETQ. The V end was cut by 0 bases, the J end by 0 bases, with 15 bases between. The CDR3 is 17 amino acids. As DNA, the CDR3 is TGCGCCAGCAGCTTGGCCGGGGGGGGAAAGATGAACACTGAAGCTTTCTTT. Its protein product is CASSLAGGGKMNTEAFF. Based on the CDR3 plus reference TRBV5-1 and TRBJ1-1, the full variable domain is KAGVTQTPRYLIKTRGQQVTLSCSPISGHRSVSWYQQTPGQGLQFLFEYFSETQRNKGNFPGRFSGRQFSNSRSEMNVSTLELGDSALYLCASSLAGGGKMNTEAFFGQGTRLTVV.

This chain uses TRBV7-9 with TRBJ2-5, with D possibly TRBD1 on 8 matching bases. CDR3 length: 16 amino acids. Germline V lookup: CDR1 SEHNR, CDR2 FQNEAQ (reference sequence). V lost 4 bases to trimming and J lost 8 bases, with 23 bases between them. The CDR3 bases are TGTGCCAGCAGCTCAGCGGGACAGGAACTCCTGATAACCCAGTACTTC. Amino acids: CASSSAGQELLITQYF.

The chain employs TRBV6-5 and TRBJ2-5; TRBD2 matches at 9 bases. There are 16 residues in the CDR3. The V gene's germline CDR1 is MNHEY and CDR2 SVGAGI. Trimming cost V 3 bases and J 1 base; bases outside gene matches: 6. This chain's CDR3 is CASSYGGGAFQETQYF. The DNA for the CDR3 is TGTGCCAGCAGTTATGGCGGGGGGGCCTTCCAAGAGACCCAGTACTTC.

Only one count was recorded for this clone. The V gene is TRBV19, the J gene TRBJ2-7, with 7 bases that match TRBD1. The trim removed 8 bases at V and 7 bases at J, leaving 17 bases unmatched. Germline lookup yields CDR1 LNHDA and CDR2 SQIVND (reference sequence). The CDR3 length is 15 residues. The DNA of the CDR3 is TGTGCCAGTTCCCCCGGGACAGCGAAGCTATCGGAGCAGTACTTC. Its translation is CASSPGTAKLSEQYF.

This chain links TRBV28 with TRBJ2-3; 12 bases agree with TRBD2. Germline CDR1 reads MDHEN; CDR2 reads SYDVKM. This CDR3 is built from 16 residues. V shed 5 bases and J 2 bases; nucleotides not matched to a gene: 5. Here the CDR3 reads CASSPWTSGTTDTQYF. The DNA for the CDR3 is TGTGCCAGCAGTCCATGGACTAGCGGGACCACAGATACGCAGTATTTT.

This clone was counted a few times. The CDR3 region is CASSLAHRARTDTQYF. The CDR3 DNA sequence: TGCGCCAGCAGCTTGGCTCACAGGGCGCGCACAGATACGCAGTATTTT. V usage is TRBV5-1 and J usage is TRBJ2-3; a weak D match, TRBD1 (6 bases). Trimming took off 0 bases at V and 1 base at J, with 12 bases between the two ends. The CDR3 contains 16 residues. Germline-derived CDR1 and CDR2 are SGHRS and YFSETQ.

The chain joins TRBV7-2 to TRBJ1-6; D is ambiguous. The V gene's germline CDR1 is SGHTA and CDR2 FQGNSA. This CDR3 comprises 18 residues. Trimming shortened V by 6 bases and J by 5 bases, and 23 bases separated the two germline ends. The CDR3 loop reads CASREVAAQTSNNSPLHF. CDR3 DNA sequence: TGTGCCAGCAGAGAGGTGGCAGCACAAACCTCTAATAATTCACCCCTCCACTTT. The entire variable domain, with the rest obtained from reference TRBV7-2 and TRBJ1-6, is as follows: GAGVSQSPSNKVTEKGKDVELRCDPISGHTALYWYRQSLGQGLEFLIYFQGNSAPDKSGLPSDRFSAERTGGSVSTLTIQRTQQEDSAVYLCASREVAAQTSNNSPLHFGNGTRLTVT.

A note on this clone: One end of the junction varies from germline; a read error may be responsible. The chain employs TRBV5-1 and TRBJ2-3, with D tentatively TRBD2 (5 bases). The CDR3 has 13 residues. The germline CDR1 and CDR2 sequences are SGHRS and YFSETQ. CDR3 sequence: CASTLGVRDTQYF. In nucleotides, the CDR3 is TGCGCCAGCACCTTGGGAGTTAGAGATACGCAGTATTTT.

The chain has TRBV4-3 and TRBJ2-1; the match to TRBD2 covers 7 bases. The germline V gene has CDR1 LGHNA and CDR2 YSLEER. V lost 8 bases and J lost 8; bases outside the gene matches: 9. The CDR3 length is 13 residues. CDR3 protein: CASAGGGSDEQFF. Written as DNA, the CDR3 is TGCGCCAGCGCTGGGGGGGGAAGCGATGAGCAGTTCTTC.

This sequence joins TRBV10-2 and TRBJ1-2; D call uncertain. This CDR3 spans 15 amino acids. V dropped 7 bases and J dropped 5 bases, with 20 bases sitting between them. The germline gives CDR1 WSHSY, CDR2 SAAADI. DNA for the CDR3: TGCGCCAGCAACCTTGGGCCTCCTGCGCCTTATGGCTACACCTTC. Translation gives CASNLGPPAPYGYTF.

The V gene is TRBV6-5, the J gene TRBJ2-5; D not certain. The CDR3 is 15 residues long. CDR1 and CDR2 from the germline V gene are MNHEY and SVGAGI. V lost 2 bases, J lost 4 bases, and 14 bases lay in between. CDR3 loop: CASSYRLPPGETQYF. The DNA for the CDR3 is TGTGCCAGCAGTTACAGGCTACCTCCAGGAGAGACCCAGTACTTC.

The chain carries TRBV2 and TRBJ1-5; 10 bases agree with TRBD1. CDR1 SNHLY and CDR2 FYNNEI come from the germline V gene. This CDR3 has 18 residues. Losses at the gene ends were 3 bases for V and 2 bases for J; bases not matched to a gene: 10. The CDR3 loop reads CASSERSRDRGGNQPQHF. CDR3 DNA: TGTGCCAGCAGTGAGAGGAGTCGGGACAGGGGTGGCAATCAGCCCCAGCATTTT.

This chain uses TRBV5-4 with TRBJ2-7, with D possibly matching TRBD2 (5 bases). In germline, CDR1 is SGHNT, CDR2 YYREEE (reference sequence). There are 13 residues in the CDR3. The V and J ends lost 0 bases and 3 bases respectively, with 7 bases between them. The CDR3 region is CASSLVAGYEQYF. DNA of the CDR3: TGTGCCAGCAGCTTGGTCGCGGGCTACGAGCAGTACTTC.

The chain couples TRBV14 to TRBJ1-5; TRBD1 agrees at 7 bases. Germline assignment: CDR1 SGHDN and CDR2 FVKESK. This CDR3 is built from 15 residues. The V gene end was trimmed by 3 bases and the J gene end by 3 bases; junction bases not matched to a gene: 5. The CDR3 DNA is TGTGCCAGCAGCCAGCCGGGACAGCCCAATCAGCCCCAGCATTTT. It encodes CASSQPGQPNQPQHF.